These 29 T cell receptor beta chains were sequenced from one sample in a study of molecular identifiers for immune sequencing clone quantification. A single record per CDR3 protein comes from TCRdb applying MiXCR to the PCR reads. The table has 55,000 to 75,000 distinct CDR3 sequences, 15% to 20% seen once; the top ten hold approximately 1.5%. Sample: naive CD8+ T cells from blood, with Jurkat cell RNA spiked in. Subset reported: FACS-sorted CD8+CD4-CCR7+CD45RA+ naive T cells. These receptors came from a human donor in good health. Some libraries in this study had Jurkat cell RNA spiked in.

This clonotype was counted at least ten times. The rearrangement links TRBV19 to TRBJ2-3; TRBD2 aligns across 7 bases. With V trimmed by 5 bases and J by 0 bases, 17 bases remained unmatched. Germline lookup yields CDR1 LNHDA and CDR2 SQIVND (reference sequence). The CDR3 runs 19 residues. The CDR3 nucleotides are TGTGCCAGTAGTCCCGGTTGGGGGGTAGCGGGCTGGAGCACAGATACGCAGTATTTT. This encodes CASSPGWGVAGWSTDTQYF.

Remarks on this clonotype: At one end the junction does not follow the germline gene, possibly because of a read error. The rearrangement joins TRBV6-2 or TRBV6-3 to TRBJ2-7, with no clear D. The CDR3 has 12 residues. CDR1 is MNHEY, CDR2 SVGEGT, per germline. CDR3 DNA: TGTGCCTGCAGTCCGCTTCACTACGAGCAGTACTTC. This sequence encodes CACSPLHYEQYF.

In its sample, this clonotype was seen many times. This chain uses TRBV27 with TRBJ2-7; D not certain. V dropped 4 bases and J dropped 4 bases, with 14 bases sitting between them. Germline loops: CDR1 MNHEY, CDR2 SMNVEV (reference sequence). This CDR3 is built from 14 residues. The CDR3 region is CASSSHRPPYEQYF. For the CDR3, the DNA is TGTGCCAGCAGTTCGCACCGGCCCCCTTACGAGCAGTACTTC.

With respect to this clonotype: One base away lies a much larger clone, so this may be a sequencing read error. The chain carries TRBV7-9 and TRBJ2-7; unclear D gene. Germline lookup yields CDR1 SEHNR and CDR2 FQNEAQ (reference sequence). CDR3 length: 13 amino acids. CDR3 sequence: CASSGPDTLEQCF. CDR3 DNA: TGTGCCAGCAGCGGTCCCGACACCCTCGAGCAGTGCTTC.

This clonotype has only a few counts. The CDR3 loop reads CASSFRVQPQHF. The CDR3 bases are TGTGCCAGCAGTTTTCGGGTTCAGCCCCAGCATTTT. The gene calls are TRBV28 and TRBJ1-5; D is unclear. The germline V and J ends were trimmed by 3 bases and 6 bases, with 6 bases remaining between them. This CDR3 region has 12 residues. CDR1 and CDR2 (germline): MDHEN, SYDVKM.

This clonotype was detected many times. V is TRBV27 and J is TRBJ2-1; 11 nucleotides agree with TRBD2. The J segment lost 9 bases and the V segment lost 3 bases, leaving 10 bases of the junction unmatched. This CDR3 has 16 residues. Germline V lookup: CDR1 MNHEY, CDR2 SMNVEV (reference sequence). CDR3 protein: CASSFGLAGGGGEQFF. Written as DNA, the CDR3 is TGTGCCAGCAGTTTTGGTCTAGCGGGAGGAGGCGGTGAGCAGTTCTTC.

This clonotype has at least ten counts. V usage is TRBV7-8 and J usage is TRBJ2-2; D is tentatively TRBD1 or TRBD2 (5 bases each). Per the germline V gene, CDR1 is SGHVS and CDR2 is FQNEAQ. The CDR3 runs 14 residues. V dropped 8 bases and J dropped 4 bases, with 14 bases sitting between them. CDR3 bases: TGTGCCAGCCGAGTGGGGGTAGGCACCGGGGAGCTGTTTTTT. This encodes CASRVGVGTGELFF.

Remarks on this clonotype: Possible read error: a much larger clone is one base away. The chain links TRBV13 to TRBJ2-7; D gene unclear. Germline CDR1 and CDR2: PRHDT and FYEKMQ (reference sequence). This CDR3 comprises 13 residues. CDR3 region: CASSPRRTYKQYF. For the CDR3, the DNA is TGTGCCAGCAGCCCAAGACGGACCTACAAGCAGTACTTC.

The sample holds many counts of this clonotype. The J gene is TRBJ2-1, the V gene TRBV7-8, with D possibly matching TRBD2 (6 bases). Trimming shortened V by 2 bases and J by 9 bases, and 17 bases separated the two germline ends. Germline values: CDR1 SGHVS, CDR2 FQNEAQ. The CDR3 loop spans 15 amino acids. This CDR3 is CASSLMGREFGEQFF. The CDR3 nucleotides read TGTGCCAGCAGCTTAATGGGTCGGGAGTTTGGTGAGCAGTTCTTC.

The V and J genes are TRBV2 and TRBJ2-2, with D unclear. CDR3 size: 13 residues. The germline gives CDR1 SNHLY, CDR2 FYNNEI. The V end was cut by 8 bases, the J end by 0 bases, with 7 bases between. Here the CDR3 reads CASEGSNTGELFF. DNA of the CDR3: TGTGCCAGCGAAGGGTCGAACACCGGGGAGCTGTTTTTT. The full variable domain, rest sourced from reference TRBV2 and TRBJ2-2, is EPEVTQTPSHQVTQMGQEVILRCVPISNHLYFYWYRQILGQKVEFLVSFYNNEISEKSEIFDDQFSVERPDGSNFTLKIRSTKLEDSAMYFCASEGSNTGELFFGEGSRLTVL.

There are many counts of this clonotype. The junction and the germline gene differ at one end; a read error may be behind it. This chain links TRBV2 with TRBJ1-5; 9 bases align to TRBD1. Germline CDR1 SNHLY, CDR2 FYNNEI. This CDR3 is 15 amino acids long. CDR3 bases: TGTGCCAGCAGGGAAGCCGGGACAGGGATCCAGCCCCAGCATTTT. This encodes CASREAGTGIQPQHF.

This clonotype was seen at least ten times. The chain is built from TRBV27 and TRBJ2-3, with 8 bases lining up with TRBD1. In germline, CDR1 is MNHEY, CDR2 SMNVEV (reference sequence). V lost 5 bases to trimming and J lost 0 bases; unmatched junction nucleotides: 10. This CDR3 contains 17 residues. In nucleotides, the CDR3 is TGTGCCAGCAGTCCAGGGGACAGGCCGCCTAGCACAGATACGCAGTATTTT. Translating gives CASSPGDRPPSTDTQYF.

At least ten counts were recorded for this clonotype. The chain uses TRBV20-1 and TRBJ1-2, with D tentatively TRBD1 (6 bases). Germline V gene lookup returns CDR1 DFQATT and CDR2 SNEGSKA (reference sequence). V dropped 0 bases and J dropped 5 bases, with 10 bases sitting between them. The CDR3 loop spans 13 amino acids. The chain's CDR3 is CSARDGQMYGYTF. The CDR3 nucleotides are TGCAGTGCTAGAGATGGACAGATGTATGGCTACACCTTC.

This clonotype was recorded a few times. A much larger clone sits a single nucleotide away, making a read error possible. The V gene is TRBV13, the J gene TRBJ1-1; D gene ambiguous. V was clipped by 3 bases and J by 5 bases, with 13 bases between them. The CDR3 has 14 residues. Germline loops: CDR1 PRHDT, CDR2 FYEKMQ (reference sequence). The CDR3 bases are TGTGCCAGCAGCTTTACGGCGGGAAAAACTGAAGCTTTCTTT. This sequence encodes CASSFTAGKTEAFF. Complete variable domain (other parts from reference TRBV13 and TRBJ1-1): AAGVIQSPRHLIKEKRETATLKCYPIPRHDTVYWYQQGPGQDPQFLISFYEKMQSDKGSIPDRFSAQQFSDYHSELNMSSLELGDSALYFCASSFTAGKTEAFFGQGTRLTVV.

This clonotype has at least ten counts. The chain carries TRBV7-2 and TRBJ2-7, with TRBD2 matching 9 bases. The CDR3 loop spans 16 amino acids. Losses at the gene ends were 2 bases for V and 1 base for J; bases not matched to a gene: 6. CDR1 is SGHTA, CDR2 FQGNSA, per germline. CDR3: CASSLIAGEVSYEQYF. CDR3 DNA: TGTGCCAGCAGCTTAATAGCGGGAGAGGTTTCCTACGAGCAGTACTTC.

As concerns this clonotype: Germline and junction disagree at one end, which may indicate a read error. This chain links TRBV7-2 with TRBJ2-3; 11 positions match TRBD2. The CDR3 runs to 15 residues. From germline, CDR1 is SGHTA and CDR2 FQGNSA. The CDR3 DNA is TGTTCCAGCAGCCGTACTAGCGGGAGTCTCGATACGCAGTATTTT. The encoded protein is CSSSRTSGSLDTQYF.

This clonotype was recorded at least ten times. This CDR3 is CASSQTGQGSYEQYF. As DNA, the CDR3 is TGCGCCAGCAGCCAAACGGGACAGGGCTCCTACGAGCAGTACTTC. This rearrangement joins TRBV4-1 to TRBJ2-7; 9 bases are a match to TRBD1. The V gene's germline CDR1 is MGHRA and CDR2 YSYEKL. CDR3 length: 15 residues. The junction had 2 bases not matched to a gene; V was cut back by 2 bases and J by 0 bases.

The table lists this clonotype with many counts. The CDR3 spells CSVESGTTDTQYF. The CDR3 DNA reads as TGCAGCGTGGAGAGCGGCACCACAGATACGCAGTATTTT. The chain has TRBV29-1 and TRBJ2-3; D possibly corresponds to TRBD2 (5 bases). The CDR3 is 13 amino acids. V lost 6 bases and J 2 bases, leaving 12 bases between the germline ends. Germline assignment: CDR1 SQVTM and CDR2 ANQGSEA.

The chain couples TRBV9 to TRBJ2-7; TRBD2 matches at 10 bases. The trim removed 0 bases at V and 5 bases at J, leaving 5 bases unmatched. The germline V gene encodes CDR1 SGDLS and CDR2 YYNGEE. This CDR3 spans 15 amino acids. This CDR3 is CASSVDLAGVDEQYF. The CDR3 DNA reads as TGTGCCAGCAGCGTAGACCTAGCGGGAGTCGACGAGCAGTACTTC.

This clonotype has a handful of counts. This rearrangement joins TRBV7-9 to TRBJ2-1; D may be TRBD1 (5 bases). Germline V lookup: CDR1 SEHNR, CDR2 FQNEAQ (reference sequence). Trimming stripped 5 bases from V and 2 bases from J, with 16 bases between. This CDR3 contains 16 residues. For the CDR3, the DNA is TGTGCCAGCAGCACCCCTCGAGACAGTGCCTACAATGAGCAGTTCTTC. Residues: CASSTPRDSAYNEQFF. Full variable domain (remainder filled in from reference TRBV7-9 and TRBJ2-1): DTGVSQNPRHKITKRGQNVTFRCDPISEHNRLYWYRQTLGQGPEFLTYFQNEAQLEKSRLLSDRFSAERPKGSFSTLEIQRTEQGDSAMYLCASSTPRDSAYNEQFFGPGTRLTVL.

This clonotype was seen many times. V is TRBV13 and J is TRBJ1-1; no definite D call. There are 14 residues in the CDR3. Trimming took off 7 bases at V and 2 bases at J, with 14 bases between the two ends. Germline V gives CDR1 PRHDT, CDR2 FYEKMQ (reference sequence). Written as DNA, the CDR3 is TGTGCCAGCATCCCACACCTAGAAAACACTGAAGCTTTCTTT. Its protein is CASIPHLENTEAFF.

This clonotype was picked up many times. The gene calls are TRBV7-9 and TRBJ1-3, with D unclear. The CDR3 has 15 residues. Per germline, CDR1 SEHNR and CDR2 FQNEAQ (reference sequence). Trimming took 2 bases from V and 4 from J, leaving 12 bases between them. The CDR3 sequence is CASSLLIGSGNTIYF. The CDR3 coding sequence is TGTGCCAGCAGCTTACTCATCGGTTCCGGAAACACCATATATTTT.

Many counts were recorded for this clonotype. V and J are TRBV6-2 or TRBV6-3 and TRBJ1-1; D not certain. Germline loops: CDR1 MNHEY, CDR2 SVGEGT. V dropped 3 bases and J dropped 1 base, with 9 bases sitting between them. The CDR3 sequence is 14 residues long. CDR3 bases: TGTGCCAGCAGTTATCCCGGGCCGAACACTGAAGCTTTCTTT. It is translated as CASSYPGPNTEAFF.

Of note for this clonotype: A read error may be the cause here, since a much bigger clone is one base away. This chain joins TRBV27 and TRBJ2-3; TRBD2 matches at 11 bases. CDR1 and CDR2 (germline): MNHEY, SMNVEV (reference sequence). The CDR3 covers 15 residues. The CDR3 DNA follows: TGTGCCAGCAGTTTTATTAGCGGGGGGGGTGATACGCGGTATTTT. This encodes CASSFISGGGDTRYF.

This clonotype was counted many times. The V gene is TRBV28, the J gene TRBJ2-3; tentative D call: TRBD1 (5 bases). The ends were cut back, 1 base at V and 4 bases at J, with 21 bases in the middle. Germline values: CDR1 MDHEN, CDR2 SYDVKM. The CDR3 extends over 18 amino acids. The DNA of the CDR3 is TGTGCCAGCAGTTTATCCTATGAGACGCCAGGGATTGCAGATACGCAGTATTTT. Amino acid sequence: CASSLSYETPGIADTQYF.

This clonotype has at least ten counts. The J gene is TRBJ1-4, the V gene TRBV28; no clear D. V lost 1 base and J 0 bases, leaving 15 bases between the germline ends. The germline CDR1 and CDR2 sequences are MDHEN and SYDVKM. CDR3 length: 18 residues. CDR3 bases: TGTGCCAGCAGTTTATTAAGTGTGGCAGAGACAACTAATGAAAAACTGTTTTTT. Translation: CASSLLSVAETTNEKLFF.

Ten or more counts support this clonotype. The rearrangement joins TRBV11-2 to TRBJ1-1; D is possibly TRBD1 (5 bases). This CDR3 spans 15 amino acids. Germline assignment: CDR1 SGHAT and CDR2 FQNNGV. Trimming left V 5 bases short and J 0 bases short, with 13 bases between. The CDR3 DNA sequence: TGTGCCAGCAGCAAAACACAGGAGATGAACACTGAAGCTTTCTTT. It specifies CASSKTQEMNTEAFF.

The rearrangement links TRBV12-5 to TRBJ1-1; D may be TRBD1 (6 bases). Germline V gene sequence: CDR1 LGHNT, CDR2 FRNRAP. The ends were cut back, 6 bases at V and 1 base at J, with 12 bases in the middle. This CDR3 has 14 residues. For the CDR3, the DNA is TGTGCTAGTGGCGAGGGACAAACGAACACTGAAGCTTTCTTT. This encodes CASGEGQTNTEAFF.

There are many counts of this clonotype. CDR3 nucleotides: TGTGCCAGCAGTTTAGGAATTGAGGACAGTGGCTACACCTTC. Its protein is CASSLGIEDSGYTF. V and J are TRBV6-2 or TRBV6-3 and TRBJ1-2; weak D call: TRBD1 (6 bases). V was pared by 4 bases and J by 7 bases, with 16 bases between. The CDR3 has 14 residues. Germline CDR1 reads MNHEY; CDR2 reads SVGEGT.